This entry describes one T cell receptor (beta chain). The sample is drawn from a study of siplizumab effects on memory and regulatory T cells. Clones were read by immunoSEQ multiplex PCR, and TCRdb kept only the in-frame ones, dropping some. The sample holds 70,000 to 90,000 clones, 90% seen once. J lost 2 bases, V lost 5 bases, and 9 bases had no gene match. The length of the CDR3 is 16 residues. From germline, CDR1 is SGHDN and CDR2 FVKESK. The receptor's source is a human donor in good health. Sample: CD4+ T cells sorted from blood. This chain connects TRBV14 to TRBJ2-3, with 8 bases fitting TRBD2. The CDR3 is CASSFRGGRLTDTQYF. DNA of the CDR3: TGTGCCAGCAGCTTTCGGGGGGGAAGACTCACAGATACGCAGTATTTT.